This TCR beta chain was sequenced during a study of T cells after somatic rescue of genetic block. Sequencing used immunoSEQ multiplex PCR; TCRdb keeps in-frame clones, though not all of them. This sample yields 67,000 or so clones, of which approximately 90% are seen a single time; around 2.8% belongs to the top ten. Germline V gene data show CDR1 as LNHDA and CDR2 as SQIVND (reference sequence). This CDR3 has 13 residues. V lost 5 bases to trimming and J lost 4 bases, with 11 bases between them. Sequenced material: peripheral blood mononuclear cells (PBMCs). V and J are TRBV19 and TRBJ1-2; D may be TRBD1 (6 bases). This TCR came from a man aged 30 to 45. CDR3: CASSADRLYGYTF. The CDR3 DNA reads as TGTGCCAGTAGTGCGGACAGACTCTATGGCTACACCTTC.